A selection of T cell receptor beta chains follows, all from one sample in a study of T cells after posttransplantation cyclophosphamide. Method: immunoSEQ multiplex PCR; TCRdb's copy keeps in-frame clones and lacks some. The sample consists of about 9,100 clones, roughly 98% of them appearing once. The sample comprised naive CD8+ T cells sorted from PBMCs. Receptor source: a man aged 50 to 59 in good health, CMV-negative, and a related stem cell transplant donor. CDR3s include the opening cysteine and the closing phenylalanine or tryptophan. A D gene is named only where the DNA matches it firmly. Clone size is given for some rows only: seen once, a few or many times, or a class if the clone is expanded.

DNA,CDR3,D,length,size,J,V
TGTGCCAGCAGCCTTGTCAGTCAGACCGGGTTGGACACTGAAGCTTTCTTT,CASSLVSQTGLDTEAFF,.,17,.,TRBJ1-1,TRBV7-8
TGTGCCGGCCGGGGGGCGCCTCGCAATGAGCAGTTCTTC,CAGRGAPRNEQFF,.,13,.,TRBJ2-1,TRBV7-9
TGTGCCAGCAGCTTAATCCCGCCAGGGATCTATGGCTACACCTTC,CASSLIPPGIYGYTF,.,15,.,TRBJ1-2,TRBV7-3
TGCGCCAGCAGCCAAGAGGGGAGCACCTCCACCGGGGAGCTGTTTTTT,CASSQEGSTSTGELFF,.,16,.,TRBJ2-2,TRBV4-1
TGTGCCAGCAGCATGAGTCAGGTTGCAACTAATGAAAAACTGTTTTTT,CASSMSQVATNEKLFF,.,16,.,TRBJ1-4,TRBV9
TGTGCCTGGAGTGAGGCAGGGCGCCTTAATAACTATGGCTACACCTTC,CAWSEAGRLNNYGYTF,.,16,.,TRBJ1-2,TRBV30
TGTGCCAGCAGCCTTCCACTAGCGGGTAGCTACAATGAGCAGTTCTTC,CASSLPLAGSYNEQFF,TRBD2,16,.,TRBJ2-1,TRBV7-9
TGTGCCAGCAGCACGGGACAGAACCTTAACGAGCAGTACTTC,CASSTGQNLNEQYF,TRBD1,14,.,TRBJ2-7,TRBV27
TGTGCCAGCAATTTCGCTGAAGCTTTCTTT,CASNFAEAFF,.,10,.,TRBJ1-1,TRBV6-1
TGTGCCAGCAGAGGGGACAGGTATAATTCACCCCTCCACTTT,CASRGDRYNSPLHF,TRBD1,14,.,TRBJ1-6,TRBV25-1
TGTGCCAGCAGCTTCGGTGACAGGTCAGGGACCCAGTACTTC,CASSFGDRSGTQYF,.,14,.,TRBJ2-5,TRBV13
TGCGCCAGCAGCATCGACAGGGCTGAAGCTTTCTTT,CASSIDRAEAFF,TRBD1,12,.,TRBJ1-1,TRBV5-1
TGTGCCAGCGAGGGGGTTTTGACTGAAGCTTTCTTT,CASEGVLTEAFF,.,12,once,TRBJ1-1,TRBV6-5
TGTGCCAGCAGCGTAGGCGGGGGGGCCTACAATGAGCAGTTCTTC,CASSVGGGAYNEQFF,TRBD2,15,.,TRBJ2-1,TRBV9
TGTGCCAGCAGTAGGACAGTGATGTCCTACGAGCAGTACTTC,CASSRTVMSYEQYF,.,14,once,TRBJ2-7,TRBV27
TGCGCCAGGATACAGGGGGGTACGAACACTGAAGCTTTCTTT,CARIQGGTNTEAFF,TRBD1,14,once,TRBJ1-1,TRBV10-1